This T cell receptor (beta chain) was recorded in a study of response to subunit inactivated influenza vaccine. Each CDR3 protein is one row after TCRdb ran MiXCR on the RT-PCR reads. The sample lists 600,000 to 850,000 distinct CDR3 sequences, 14% occurring once. In the case of this clonotype: What it binds is not known.

Regarding the study as a whole: Each seasonal influenza vaccination, the authors suggested, recruits few new T cells.

V was clipped by 4 bases and J by 5 bases; unmatched bases: 10. The CDR3 has 15 amino acids. Germline CDR1 and CDR2: SGHRS and YFSETQ. The J gene is TRBJ2-5, the V gene TRBV5-1; 8 nucleotides align to TRBD1. This sequence originates from a man in his fifties who received an inactivated influenza vaccine. The sequences come from PBMCs from blood, collected 14 days before vaccination. The CDR3 protein is CASSRDRGQWETQYF. CDR3 DNA: TGCGCCAGCAGCCGCGACAGGGGACAGTGGGAGACCCAGTACTTC.